This T cell receptor (beta chain) derives from a study of blood T cell repertoires in COVID-19. Whole-study context: Sources were T cells, B-cell-depleted T cells, or PBMCs; the material itself was cDNA or gDNA.

Generated by immunoSEQ multiplex PCR, the TCRdb table keeps only in-frame clones and is missing some. The sample carries approximately 180,000 clones, roughly 90% recorded once. This sequence originates from a woman in her forties or fifties with acute or convalescent COVID-19. The specimen was peripheral blood.

The CDR3 nucleotides read TGCGCCAGCAGCGTGACTAGCGGGAGGGCAAGTGAGCAGTTCTTC. This encodes CASSVTSGRASEQFF. The chain is built from TRBV5-1 and TRBJ2-1; 14 nucleotides line up with TRBD2. Germline V lookup: CDR1 SGHRS, CDR2 YFSETQ. The trim removed 4 bases at V and 9 bases at J, leaving 6 bases unmatched. The CDR3 totals 15 residues. The full variable domain, rest sourced from reference TRBV5-1 and TRBJ2-1, is KAGVTQTPRYLIKTRGQQVTLSCSPISGHRSVSWYQQTPGQGLQFLFEYFSETQRNKGNFPGRFSGRQFSNSRSEMNVSTLELGDSALYLCASSVTSGRASEQFFGPGTRLTVL.